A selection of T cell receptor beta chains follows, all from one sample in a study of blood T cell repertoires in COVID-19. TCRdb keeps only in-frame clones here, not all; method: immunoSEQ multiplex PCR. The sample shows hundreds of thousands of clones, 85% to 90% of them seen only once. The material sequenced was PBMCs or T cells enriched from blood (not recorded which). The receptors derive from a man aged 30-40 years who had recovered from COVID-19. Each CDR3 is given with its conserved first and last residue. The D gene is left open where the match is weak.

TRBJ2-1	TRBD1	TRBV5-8	CASRYRTGVHNEQFF	TGTGCCAGCAGGTACCGGACAGGGGTCCACAATGAGCAGTTCTTC
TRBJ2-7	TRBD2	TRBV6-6	CASSYLLAGGPAQYF	TGTGCCAGCAGTTACTTGCTAGCGGGAGGGCCCGCGCAGTACTTC
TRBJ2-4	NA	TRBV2	CATSPGQGNIQYF	TGTGCCACCTCTCCAGGGCAGGGGAACATTCAGTACTTC
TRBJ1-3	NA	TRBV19	CASSSYREPGNTIYF	TGTGCCAGTAGTTCCTACAGGGAACCTGGAAACACCATATATTTT
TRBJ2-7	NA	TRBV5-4	CASSWGRGYEQYF	TGTGCCAGCAGCTGGGGCCGTGGGTACGAGCAGTACTTC
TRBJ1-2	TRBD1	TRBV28	CASRGPGTGAHGYTF	TGTGCCAGCAGAGGTCCCGGGACAGGGGCCCATGGCTACACCTTC
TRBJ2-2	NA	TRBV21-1	CASSLSGELFF	TGTGCCAGCAGCCTAAGCGGGGAGCTGTTTTTT
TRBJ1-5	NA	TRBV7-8	CASSAGGNSNQPQHF	TGTGCCAGCAGCGCTGGGGGGAATAGCAATCAGCCCCAGCATTTT
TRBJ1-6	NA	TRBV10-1	CASSEGQNNSPLHF	TGCGCCAGCAGTGAGGGACAGAATAATTCACCCCTCCACTTT
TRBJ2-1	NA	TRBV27	CASREGVSKSYNEQFF	TGTGCCAGCAGGGAAGGAGTTTCAAAGTCCTACAATGAGCAGTTCTTC
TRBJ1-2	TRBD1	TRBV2	CASSANRGRWYGYTF	TGTGCCAGCAGTGCCAACAGGGGGCGCTGGTATGGCTACACCTTC
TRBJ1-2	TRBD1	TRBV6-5	CASSRPDRPNYGYTF	TGTGCCAGCAGTCGCCCGGACAGGCCAAACTATGGCTACACCTTC
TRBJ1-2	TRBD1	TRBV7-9	CASSGRTGDGGYTF	TGTGCCAGCAGCGGCCGGACAGGGGACGGGGGCTACACCTTC